These T cell receptor beta chains were read from a single sample in a study of shared clonotypes between healthy human individuals. Clones were sequenced by immunoSEQ multiplex PCR, and TCRdb holds only the in-frame ones, with some missing. The table shows millions of clones, with about 93% occurring only once. Material for sequencing was naive CD8+ T cells from PBMCs. These TCRs come from a young man in good health. Some clones in this sample may be carry-over from other donors' samples. The CDR3 runs from the conserved cysteine through the conserved F or W. D genes are given only for firm matches. Some rows have no size entry. The others give once, few or many, or a class for an expanded clone.

j_gene: TRBJ2-3
v_gene: TRBV5-8
abundance: once
len: 14
d_gene: NA
CDR3aa: CASSMWTSTDTQYF
CDR3nt: TGTGCCAGCAGCATGTGGACTAGCACAGATACGCAGTATTTT

j_gene: TRBJ2-2
v_gene: TRBV4-3
abundance: NA
len: 18
d_gene: NA
CDR3aa: CASSQDLLLDSNTGELFF
CDR3nt: TGCGCCAGCAGCCAAGATCTCCTTCTGGACTCGAACACCGGGGAGCTGTTTTTT

j_gene: TRBJ2-5
v_gene: TRBV27
abundance: NA
len: 13
d_gene: NA
CDR3aa: CASSPLTAETQYF
CDR3nt: TGTGCCAGCAGCCCCCTCACGGCAGAGACCCAGTACTTC

j_gene: TRBJ1-5
v_gene: TRBV19
abundance: NA
len: 14
d_gene: NA
CDR3aa: CASRDGYSNQPQHF
CDR3nt: TGTGCCAGTAGGGACGGATATAGCAATCAGCCCCAGCATTTT

j_gene: TRBJ2-1
v_gene: TRBV13
abundance: NA
len: 15
d_gene: TRBD2
CDR3aa: CASSLREARPGEQFF
CDR3nt: TGTGCCAGCAGCTTGCGGGAGGCCCGTCCGGGGGAGCAGTTCTTC

j_gene: TRBJ1-1
v_gene: TRBV4-1
abundance: NA
len: 16
d_gene: TRBD1
CDR3aa: CATKSGGQGSNTEAFF
CDR3nt: TGCGCCACAAAGAGCGGGGGACAGGGGTCGAACACTGAAGCTTTCTTT

j_gene: TRBJ1-1
v_gene: TRBV13
abundance: few
len: 15
d_gene: NA
CDR3aa: CASSYNLGLDTEAFF
CDR3nt: TGTGCCAGCAGTTATAATCTGGGGTTGGACACTGAAGCTTTCTTT

j_gene: TRBJ2-3
v_gene: TRBV9
abundance: NA
len: 15
d_gene: TRBD2
CDR3aa: CASSAEPGTRHTQYF
CDR3nt: TGTGCCAGCAGCGCTGAGCCGGGGACTAGACATACGCAGTATTTT

j_gene: TRBJ2-1
v_gene: TRBV4-2
abundance: NA
len: 16
d_gene: NA
CDR3aa: CASSQVAAATYNEQFF
CDR3nt: TGTGCCAGCAGCCAAGTGGCAGCGGCCACCTACAATGAGCAGTTCTTC

j_gene: TRBJ2-7
v_gene: TRBV19
abundance: NA
len: 15
d_gene: NA
CDR3aa: CASSYSGTEFYEQYF
CDR3nt: TGTGCCAGTAGTTACTCCGGGACCGAATTCTACGAGCAGTACTTC

j_gene: TRBJ2-1
v_gene: TRBV4-3
abundance: NA
len: 13
d_gene: TRBD2
CDR3aa: CASSHAGEVEQFF
CDR3nt: TGCGCCAGCAGCCACGCGGGAGAGGTTGAGCAGTTCTTC

j_gene: TRBJ2-7
v_gene: TRBV6-1
abundance: NA
len: 13
d_gene: TRBD1
CDR3aa: CATSDRGLHEQYF
CDR3nt: TGTGCCACCTCGGACAGGGGGCTGCACGAGCAGTACTTC

j_gene: TRBJ2-6
v_gene: TRBV9
abundance: NA
len: 18
d_gene: TRBD1
CDR3aa: CASSVGDRIHSGANVLTF
CDR3nt: TGTGCCAGCAGCGTAGGGGACAGGATTCACTCTGGGGCCAACGTCCTGACTTTC

j_gene: TRBJ2-5
v_gene: TRBV5-6
abundance: NA
len: 17
d_gene: NA
CDR3aa: CASSLGEGPLDGETQYF
CDR3nt: TGTGCCAGCAGCTTGGGTGAGGGGCCGCTGGACGGGGAGACCCAGTACTTC

j_gene: TRBJ2-3
v_gene: TRBV27
abundance: NA
len: 15
d_gene: TRBD2
CDR3aa: CASSGSGSIADTQYF
CDR3nt: TGTGCCAGCAGTGGGAGCGGGAGTATCGCAGATACGCAGTATTTT

j_gene: TRBJ2-3
v_gene: TRBV4-3
abundance: NA
len: 15
d_gene: TRBD1
CDR3aa: CASSSTGTATDTQYF
CDR3nt: TGCGCCAGCAGCTCTACCGGGACAGCGACAGATACGCAGTATTTT

j_gene: TRBJ1-5
v_gene: TRBV10-2
abundance: NA
len: 14
d_gene: TRBD1
CDR3aa: CASSERQGTQPQHF
CDR3nt: TGCGCCAGCAGTGAAAGACAGGGTACACAGCCCCAGCATTTT